This TCR beta chain was retrieved from a study of OX40 agonist ivuxolimab in advanced cancers. Study-wide context: With ivuxolimab, an agonistic anti-OX40 (CD134) antibody, patients were treated. Partial responses were achieved by three patients: one hepatocellular carcinoma, two cutaneous melanoma.

Baseline, cycle 4 day 1, and cycle 7 day 1 were the blood sampling points. Clones were read by immunoSEQ multiplex PCR, and TCRdb kept only the in-frame ones, dropping some. The profile shows around 53,000 clones, over 75% of them singletons. This clone was picked up a small number of times. Germline assignment: CDR1 SEHNR and CDR2 FQNEAQ (reference sequence). V was cut by 5 bases and J by 2 bases, with 9 bases left in between. This CDR3 is built from 13 residues. This TCR came from an adult with an advanced solid tumor such as melanoma, head and neck, liver or kidney cancer. The starting material was CD4+ or CD8+ T cells sorted from blood, obtained in a trial of the OX40 agonist ivuxolimab. The rearrangement links TRBV7-9 to TRBJ1-1; D might be TRBD1 (5 bases). This CDR3 is CASSARDNTEAFF. In nucleotides, the CDR3 is TGTGCCAGCAGCGCCCGGGACAACACTGAAGCTTTCTTT.